The rows below give T cell receptor beta chains drawn from one sample of a study of long-term antiretroviral therapy in people with HIV. Only in-frame clones appear in the TCRdb table, and some are missing; sequencing was by immunoSEQ multiplex PCR. The sample gives approximately 32,000 clones, about 80% of which show up once; 7.9% is in the top ten. The source was unsorted PBMCs, collected 0.4 years before starting antiretroviral therapy. These receptors originate from a man younger than 30 with HIV. Both conserved end residues are part of each CDR3. The order of the fields is D gene, V gene, J gene, clone size, CDR3 protein, CDR3 DNA. D genes are given only for firm matches. Size values are once, few and many counts, or a class for expanded clones, and some rows have none.

d_call: TRBD1
v_call: TRBV27
j_call: TRBJ1-2
clone_size: NA
cdr3_aa: CASSSPPGQGGYGYTF
cdr3_nt: TGTGCCAGCAGTTCGCCCCCGGGACAGGGGGGATATGGCTACACCTTC

d_call: TRBD1
v_call: TRBV7-3
j_call: TRBJ2-1
clone_size: few
cdr3_aa: CASSPYETGAYNEQFF
cdr3_nt: TGTGCCAGCAGCCCGTACGAGACAGGGGCCTACAATGAGCAGTTCTTC

d_call: NA
v_call: TRBV9
j_call: TRBJ2-2
clone_size: NA
cdr3_aa: CASSENTGELFF
cdr3_nt: TGTGCCAGCAGCGAGAACACCGGGGAGCTGTTTTTT

d_call: NA
v_call: TRBV4-2
j_call: TRBJ1-1
clone_size: NA
cdr3_aa: CASVHRGGSEAFF
cdr3_nt: TGTGCCAGCGTCCACCGGGGGGGGAGCGAAGCTTTCTTT

d_call: NA
v_call: TRBV13
j_call: TRBJ2-7
clone_size: NA
cdr3_aa: CASSTGTSDEQYF
cdr3_nt: TGTGCCAGCAGCACCGGGACCTCCGACGAGCAGTACTTC

d_call: TRBD1
v_call: TRBV10-3
j_call: TRBJ2-7
clone_size: NA
cdr3_aa: CAKGQINYEQYF
cdr3_nt: TGTGCCAAGGGACAGATTAACTACGAGCAGTACTTC

d_call: NA
v_call: TRBV7-2
j_call: TRBJ2-5
clone_size: NA
cdr3_aa: CASSLGPSQETQYF
cdr3_nt: TGTGCCAGCAGCTTAGGGCCCAGCCAAGAGACCCAGTACTTC

d_call: NA
v_call: TRBV1
j_call: TRBJ1-2
clone_size: NA
cdr3_aa: CTSSRQQGAGGYTF
cdr3_nt: TGCACCAGCAGCCGGCAACAGGGGGCTGGTGGCTACACCTTC

d_call: NA
v_call: TRBV27
j_call: TRBJ1-1
clone_size: NA
cdr3_aa: CASSTGRTEAFF
cdr3_nt: TGTGCCAGCAGTACTGGACGGACTGAAGCTTTCTTT

d_call: TRBD1
v_call: TRBV7-8
j_call: TRBJ2-5
clone_size: NA
cdr3_aa: CASSLGTGRETQYF
cdr3_nt: TGTGCCAGCAGCTTAGGGACAGGGAGGGAGACCCAGTACTTC

d_call: NA
v_call: TRBV9
j_call: TRBJ2-7
clone_size: NA
cdr3_aa: CASSLEGTASYEQYF
cdr3_nt: TGTGCCAGCAGCTTGGAGGGGACAGCCTCCTACGAGCAGTACTTC

d_call: NA
v_call: TRBV5-1
j_call: TRBJ2-1
clone_size: NA
cdr3_aa: CASKQGPPSDEQFF
cdr3_nt: TGCGCCAGCAAACAGGGCCCCCCTTCGGATGAGCAGTTCTTC

d_call: TRBD2
v_call: TRBV28
j_call: TRBJ2-1
clone_size: NA
cdr3_aa: CASSFGLAGLSSYNEQFF
cdr3_nt: TGTGCCAGCAGTTTCGGACTAGCGGGCCTAAGCTCCTACAATGAGCAGTTCTTC

d_call: TRBD1
v_call: TRBV4-1
j_call: TRBJ2-3
clone_size: once
cdr3_aa: CASRRTGGDTQYF
cdr3_nt: TGCGCCAGCAGACGGACAGGGGGAGATACGCAGTATTTT

d_call: NA
v_call: TRBV4-1
j_call: TRBJ1-1
clone_size: NA
cdr3_aa: CASSQGRQLTTEAFF
cdr3_nt: TGCGCCAGCAGCCAAGGGAGGCAGCTAACCACTGAAGCTTTCTTT

d_call: NA
v_call: TRBV9
j_call: TRBJ1-2
clone_size: NA
cdr3_aa: CASTPEVVSSTYGYTF
cdr3_nt: TGTGCCAGCACACCCGAGGTGGTTAGTAGCACCTATGGCTACACCTTC

d_call: NA
v_call: TRBV6-5
j_call: TRBJ1-2
clone_size: NA
cdr3_aa: CATPSGDGYTF
cdr3_nt: TGTGCCACCCCCTCAGGGGATGGCTACACCTTC

d_call: TRBD2
v_call: TRBV6-4
j_call: TRBJ2-3
clone_size: NA
cdr3_aa: CATCRDYNIPTDTQYF
cdr3_nt: TGTGCCACATGCAGGGACTACAACATCCCGACAGATACGCAGTATTTT

d_call: NA
v_call: TRBV7-2
j_call: TRBJ1-5
clone_size: NA
cdr3_aa: CASSLFGQPQHF
cdr3_nt: TGTGCCAGCAGCTTATTTGGTCAGCCCCAGCATTTT

d_call: NA
v_call: TRBV21-1
j_call: TRBJ1-2
clone_size: NA
cdr3_aa: CASSSSASYGYTF
cdr3_nt: TGTGCCAGCAGCTCATCAGCAAGCTATGGCTACACCTTC